This TCR beta chain was captured in a study of blood T cells in healthy people across ages (dated by TCRdb to between 2014 and 2017). The study in broad terms: Template switching captured roughly one uniquely barcoded TCR beta cDNA molecule per two T cells in model experiments. To track age-related changes in TCR beta repertoire diversity, the study relied on deep sequencing normalized with unique cDNA molecular identifiers. The donors were divided into four age groups: young (average approximately 17 years), middle-aged (about 40), aged (about 60) and long-lived (82). To avoid experimental bias, donors of different ages were randomly spread across the sequencing lanes. Two additional independent replicas of 1 million unique cDNA reads from the same blood draw were analyzed for two donors (one aged 18 to 29 and one aged 80 or older). Broader findings and caveats from the paper: Observed TCR beta diversity per million T cells fell roughly linearly with age, and a significant reduction was already apparent by age about 38. Observed TCR beta diversity correlated strongly with the percentage of naive T cells measured by flow cytometry. Compared with the aged group, the long-lived group had more naive CD4+ T cells, fewer expanded clones and increased TCR diversity, suggesting age selection. Bulk unsorted PBMC profiling prevented conclusive comparison of naive and antigen-experienced compartments. Because donor CMV infection status was unknown, age-related changes in expanded clonotypes were potentially confounded. Estimates of total diversity from one million sequenced T cells were regarded as lower bounds and underestimates.

V sheds 3 bases and J sheds 11 bases, leaving 16 bases between their ends. The CDR3 holds 13 amino acids from the cysteine to the phenylalanine. This entry keeps only the CDR3 DNA: 39 bases, framed from base 1. The 39 donors, aged about 6 to 95 years, were systemically healthy Caucasian individuals from Russia. Each donor gave around 9.8 milliliters of peripheral blood, collected into EDTA-treated Vacutainer tubes. Ficoll-Paque density-gradient centrifugation was used to isolate PBMCs, with at least 7 million per sample. Total RNA was extracted from PBMCs with Trizol reagent, with at least 6 micrograms obtained per sample. For every donor, flow cytometry on a PBMC aliquot measured the percentage of naive CD45RAhigh/CD27high T cells. Remarks on this clonotype: The target of this receptor is not known. No base quality values were provided; no much bigger clone lies one nucleotide off.

The protocol used for the library was 5' RACE. Sequencing was carried out with an Illumina HiSeq 2500. The second PCR ran for roughly 7 to 11 cycles and used a J-beta primer mix along with a sample-barcoded 5' primer. Each TCR beta cDNA molecule received a unique molecular identifier from a template-switch 5' adaptor carrying 12 random nucleotides. Each sample yielded at least 3 million CDR3-containing paired-end reads. The Mint cDNA synthesis kit, primed by a TRBC-specific oligonucleotide, was used to synthesize first-strand cDNA from all RNA. Following uracil-DNA glycosylase treatment, all cDNA underwent a first 18-cycle PCR with the universal primers M1SS and BC2_uni_R. The study's own analysis went as follows. Each sample was normalized by randomly selecting 1 million high-quality reads, each carrying a distinct molecular identifier. Reads with shared molecular identifiers were discarded instead of being binned into consensus sequences. CDR3 identification, clonotype clustering and error correction used MiTCR with a Q25 quality threshold and the strictest error-elimination algorithm. Lower-bound total TCR beta diversity was estimated with a nonparametric unseen species model using Euler transformation. TCRdb trimmed public reads at Q25 via fastp, called clones via MiXCR and kept in-frame beta chains. CDR3 protein duplicates are merged, each entry listing the most common genes and DNA. The V and J calls shown here were made by TCRdb, not taken from the authors' results. Within this sample are roughly 800,000 distinct CDR3 sequences, with over 45% of them counted one time only. The ten top clones hold 22% of the sample.

This clonotype originated in a man under 40 in good health. The sequence links TRBV12-3 or TRBV12-4 to TRBJ1-1; a tentative D call is TRBD1 (5 bases match). The sequencing input was blood. The bases are TGTGCCAGCAGTTTTCTACAGGCAGCGGGTGCTTTCTTT. It translates as CASSFLQAAGAFF.